The clone carrying this T cell receptor (beta chain) has a handful of counts. A second PCR, run for roughly 7 to 12 cycles, used a sample-barcoded 5' primer plus a J-beta primer mix. TCRdb passed the 5' RACE reads through MiXCR, listing each CDR3 protein once. The sample carries about 1.7 million distinct CDR3 sequences, over 25% recorded once. These data come from a study of blood T cells in healthy people across ages. The sequenced material came from blood. The sequence was collected from a woman under 40 in good health.

The CDR3 DNA follows: TGTGCCAGCAGCCAAGTCAGGCTAGCGAGCTACAATGAGCAGTTCTTC. Translation: CASSQVRLASYNEQFF. The chain links TRBV14 to TRBJ2-1, with D perhaps TRBD2 (6 bases). The CDR3 covers 16 residues. The ends were cut back, 1 base at V and 3 bases at J, with 13 bases in the middle. Germline assignment: CDR1 SGHDN and CDR2 FVKESK.